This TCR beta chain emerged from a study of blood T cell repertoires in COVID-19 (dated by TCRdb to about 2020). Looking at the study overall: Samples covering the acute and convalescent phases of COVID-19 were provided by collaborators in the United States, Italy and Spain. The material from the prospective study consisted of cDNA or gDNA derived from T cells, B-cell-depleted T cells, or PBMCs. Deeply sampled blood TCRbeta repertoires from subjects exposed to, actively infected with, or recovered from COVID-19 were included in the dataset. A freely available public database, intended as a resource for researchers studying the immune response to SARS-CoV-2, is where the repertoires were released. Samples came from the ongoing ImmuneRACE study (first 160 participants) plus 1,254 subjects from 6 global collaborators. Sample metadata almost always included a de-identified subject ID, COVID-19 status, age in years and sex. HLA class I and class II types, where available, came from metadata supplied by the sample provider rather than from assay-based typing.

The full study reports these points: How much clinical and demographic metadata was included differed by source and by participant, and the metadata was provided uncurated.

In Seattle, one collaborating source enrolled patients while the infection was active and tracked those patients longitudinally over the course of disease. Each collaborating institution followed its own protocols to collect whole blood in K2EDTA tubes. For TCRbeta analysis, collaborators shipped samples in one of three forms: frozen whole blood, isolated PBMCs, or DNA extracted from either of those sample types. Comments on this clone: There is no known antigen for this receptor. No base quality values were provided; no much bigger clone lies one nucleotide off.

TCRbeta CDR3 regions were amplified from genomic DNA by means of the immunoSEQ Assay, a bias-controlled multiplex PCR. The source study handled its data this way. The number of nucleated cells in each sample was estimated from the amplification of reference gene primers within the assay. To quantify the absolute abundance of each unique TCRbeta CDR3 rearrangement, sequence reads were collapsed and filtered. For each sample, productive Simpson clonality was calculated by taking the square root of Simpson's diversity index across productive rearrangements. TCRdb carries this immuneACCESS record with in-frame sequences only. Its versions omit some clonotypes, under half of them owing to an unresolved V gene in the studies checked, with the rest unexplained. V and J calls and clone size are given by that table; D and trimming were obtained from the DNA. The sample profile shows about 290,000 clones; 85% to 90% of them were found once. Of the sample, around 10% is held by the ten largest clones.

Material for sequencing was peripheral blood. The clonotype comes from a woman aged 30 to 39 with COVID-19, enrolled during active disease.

The encoded CDR3 is CASSYWDRPYEQYF. Here is the DNA: TGTGCCAGCAGCTACTGGGACAGACCCTACGAGCAGTACTTC. The chain uses TRBV3-1 (or the pseudogene TRBV3-2) and TRBJ2-7, with 7 bases matching TRBD1. CDR1 and CDR2 are read off the germline V gene (reference sequence) as LGHDT and YNNKEL. The V end gives up 5 bases and the J end 2 bases, leaving 6 bases in the junction not matched to a gene. Inclusive of the bounding cysteine and phenylalanine, the CDR3 is 14 residues long. The kept DNA is CDR3 alone, 42 bases in frame from the first base.